The 32 T cell receptor beta chains reported below all come from one sample, sequenced in a study of tumor-infiltrating lymphocytes in primary liver carcinoma. Germline DNA was also extracted, while the blood RNA originated from unsorted whole blood. The authors made TCR beta cDNA from 450 to 600 ng total RNA with a constant-region primer. Nested multiplex PCR, run for three rounds with slightly modified ARM-PCR, yielded TCR beta libraries. Researchers ran the first two PCR rounds for approximately 9 cycles each with TRBV1-TRBV30 forward primers and a C-beta reverse primer. TCRdb re-analysed the multiplex PCR reads in MiXCR, keeping a single row per CDR3 protein. The profile shows approximately 320,000 distinct CDR3 sequences, almost 60% of them singletons. Sample: peripheral blood. The receptors were sampled from a woman under 40 with primary liver carcinoma and hepatitis B virus infection.

About this clonotype: The CDR3 end shows no conserved phenylalanine or tryptophan, and so a read error is likely. The chain links TRBV5-4 to TRBJ1-2; D ambiguous. Germline-derived CDR1 and CDR2 are SGHNT and YYREEE (reference sequence). The CDR3 loop spans 14 amino acids. V was pared by 7 bases and J by 2 bases, with 15 bases between. Here the CDR3 reads CASGSRVANYGYTI. CDR3 coding DNA: TGTGCCAGCGGCTCTAGGGTGGCAAACTATGGCTACACCATC.

V is TRBV6-1 and J is TRBJ2-7, with D uncertain. CDR3 size: 13 residues. Between the trimmed V and J ends, which lost 7 bases and 0 bases, there was a span of 10 bases. Germline V CDR1 and CDR2: MNHNS, SASEGT. CDR3 DNA sequence: TGTGCCAGCACGAACCTACTCTCCTACGAGCAGTACTTC. It codes for CASTNLLSYEQYF.

This clonotype came up a few times. The genes are TRBV6-2 or TRBV6-3 and TRBJ1-5; D might be TRBD1 (6 bases). CDR1 is MNHEY, CDR2 SVGEGT, per germline. Trimming left V 6 bases short and J 4 bases short, with 19 bases between. This CDR3 is built from 16 residues. The CDR3 protein is CASRPLGTGRNQPQHF. As DNA, the CDR3 is TGTGCCAGCAGACCCCTGGGTACAGGGCGGAATCAGCCCCAGCATTTT.

This clonotype occurred once. The V call is TRBV7-9, the J call TRBJ2-7; the D gene could be TRBD1 or TRBD2 (5 bases each). The CDR3 consists of 13 residues. Trimming pared 7 bases from V and 6 bases from J, leaving 16 bases between. Germline V lookup: CDR1 SEHNR, CDR2 FQNEAQ (reference sequence). The CDR3 coding sequence is TGTGCCAGCACTCTCCAGGGAGTCGTCGAGCAGTACTTC. Amino acid sequence: CASTLQGVVEQYF.

This rearrangement joins TRBV5-6 to TRBJ1-1, with a weak D call TRBD1 (5 bases). CDR1 is SGHDT and CDR2 is YYEEEE in the germline V gene. V shed 1 base and J shed 8 bases, with 12 bases lying between them. This CDR3 has 13 residues. This chain's CDR3 is CASSLRGGSEAFF. In DNA form, the CDR3 reads TGTGCCAGCAGCTTGCGGGGGGGATCCGAAGCTTTCTTT. The full variable domain, in which reference TRBV5-6 and TRBJ1-1 provide the parts outside the CDR3, is DAGVTQSPTHLIKTRGQQVTLRCSPKSGHDTVSWYQQALGQGPQFIFQYYEEEERQRGNFPDRFSGHQFPNYSSELNVNALLLGDSALYLCASSLRGGSEAFFGQGTRLTVV.

This clonotype was found many times. V is TRBV29-1 and J is TRBJ2-1; D not certain. The V end lost 7 bases, the J end lost 5 bases, and 15 bases lay between the germline ends. CDR1 and CDR2 from the germline V gene are SQVTM and ANQGSEA. This CDR3 contains 13 residues. The CDR3 loop reads CSASWVRHNEQFF. CDR3 in DNA: TGCAGCGCCTCTTGGGTCAGGCACAATGAGCAGTTCTTC.

To note about this clonotype: A much larger clone lies one base from this, so it may be a read error. The CDR3 loop reads CVSSFTSGRATDTQYF. The CDR3 DNA sequence: TGTGTCAGCAGTTTTACTAGCGGGAGGGCCACAGATACGCAGTATTTT. The chain has TRBV12-3 or TRBV12-4 and TRBJ2-3; TRBD2 matches at 13 bases. The CDR3 is 16 amino acids.

In this sample, this clonotype turned up many times. The chain is built from TRBV12-3 or TRBV12-4 and TRBJ1-2, with D uncertain. The V end lost 1 base, the J end lost 11 bases, and 11 bases lay between the germline ends. The CDR3 totals 12 residues. The CDR3 spells CASSLGHLDYTF. The DNA of the CDR3 is TGTGCCAGCAGTTTAGGACACCTTGATTACACCTTC.

As for this clonotype: It is likely a read error, because the conserved phenylalanine at the end of the CDR3 is missing. The chain carries TRBV4-2 and TRBJ2-1; D remains ambiguous. Germline V CDR1 and CDR2: LGHNA, YNFKEQ. The V end lost 4 bases, the J end lost 10 bases, and 17 bases lay between the germline ends. The CDR3 is made up of 14 amino acids. The CDR3 protein is CASSPPDIGREQFL. The DNA for the CDR3 is TGTGCCAGCAGCCCCCCAGACATAGGCAGGGAGCAGTTCCTC.

Worth noting for this clonotype: No conserved phenylalanine or tryptophan is present at the end of the CDR3, so a read error is the likely explanation. The V and J genes are TRBV5-4 and TRBJ2-2; possible D gene TRBD2, 7 bases. The CDR3 runs to 18 residues. Per germline, CDR1 SGHNT and CDR2 YYREEE (reference sequence). The CDR3 spells CASSPGGGPSVVTGGLFL. The CDR3 bases are TGTGCCAGCAGCCCTGGGGGGGGGCCTTCCGTGGTCACCGGGGGGCTGTTTCTT.

This clonotype was seen ten or more times. This sequence joins TRBV11-2 and TRBJ1-1; no firm D call. Germline CDR1 SGHAT, CDR2 FQNNGV. The CDR3 is 14 amino acids. V dropped 5 bases and J dropped 2 bases, with 12 bases sitting between them. The CDR3 protein is CASSAAGINTEAFF. CDR3 sequence (DNA): TGTGCCAGCAGCGCCGCCGGGATAAACACTGAAGCTTTCTTT.

This clonotype was seen repeatedly, ten times or more. The chain joins TRBV6-1 to TRBJ2-7; no reliable D call. Germline V gene data show CDR1 as MNHNS and CDR2 as SASEGT. The CDR3 extends over 16 amino acids. Trimming removed 2 bases at V and 5 bases at J, with 19 bases between. As DNA, the CDR3 is TGTGCCAGCAGTGAATCCTCAGTGGGCGGCTGGCACGAGCAGTACTTC. It translates to CASSESSVGGWHEQYF.

The chain carries TRBV5-1 and TRBJ1-2, with D tentatively TRBD1 (5 bases). The CDR3 sequence is 16 residues long. Germline V CDR1 and CDR2: SGHRS, YFSETQ. Trimming took 0 bases from V and 8 from J, leaving 20 bases between them. The CDR3 protein is CASSLVRAGTGLGYTF. CDR3 coding DNA: TGCGCCAGCAGCTTGGTTCGAGCAGGGACGGGGTTGGGCTACACCTTC.

A word on this clonotype: A much larger clone is a single base away; this may be a read error. The CDR3 nucleotides are TGTGCCAGCAGCCTAGCCTGGCGCAGGTACTTC. Amino acid sequence: CASSLAWRRYF. The rearrangement links TRBV12-3 or TRBV12-4 to TRBJ2-5; maybe TRBD2 (5 bases). This CDR3 contains 11 residues. V was clipped by 6 bases and J by 13 bases, with 15 bases between them.

This chain joins TRBV2 and TRBJ2-7; tentative D call: TRBD2 (6 bases). Trimming took 7 bases from V and 6 from J, leaving 16 bases between them. Per the germline V gene, CDR1 is SNHLY and CDR2 is FYNNEI. This CDR3 is 13 amino acids long. CDR3: CASNRELAREQYF. The DNA of the CDR3 is TGTGCCAGCAACCGGGAGCTAGCCCGCGAGCAGTACTTC.

Details on this clonotype: This sequence may be a read error, since a much larger clone differs from it by one base. The chain links TRBV13 to TRBJ2-2, with 8 bases matching TRBD2. This CDR3 region has 15 residues. Looked up from germline, CDR1 is PRHDT and CDR2 is FYEKMQ (reference sequence). CDR3 sequence reads: CANSLDGRADGELFF. DNA of the CDR3: TGTGCCAACAGCTTAGACGGGAGGGCCGACGGGGAGCTGTTTTTT.

About this clonotype itself: This sequence may be a read error, since a much larger clone differs from it by one base. The V call is TRBV12-3 or TRBV12-4, the J call TRBJ1-2; 11 positions match TRBD1. The CDR3 has 15 amino acids. CDR3 protein: CTSSPRTGGTGGYTF. DNA for the CDR3: TGTACCAGCAGTCCCCGGACAGGGGGCACGGGTGGCTACACCTTC.

The chain couples TRBV7-9 to TRBJ2-1, with a weak D call TRBD1 (6 bases). The CDR3 covers 14 residues. Trimming shortened V by 4 bases and J by 7 bases, and 14 bases separated the two germline ends. Germline assignment: CDR1 SEHNR and CDR2 FQNEAQ (reference sequence). Written as DNA, the CDR3 is TGTGCCAGCAGCTCGACGAACAGGGTGAATGAGCAGTTCTTC. The encoded protein is CASSSTNRVNEQFF.

This clonotype was seen repeatedly, ten times or more. The chain uses TRBV11-2 and TRBJ2-3; TRBD2 aligns across 7 bases. Germline values: CDR1 SGHAT, CDR2 FQNNGV. Trimming cost V 8 bases and J 3 bases; bases outside gene matches: 11. The CDR3 totals 15 residues. The CDR3 bases are TGTGCCAGCCAGAGGCGGCGGGAGAAAACAGATACGCAGTATTTT. Protein sequence: CASQRRREKTDTQYF.

About this clonotype: This clone may be a read error of a much larger clone one base away. The chain has TRBV25-1 and TRBJ2-1; D is uncertain. Germline V gene data show CDR1 as MGHDK and CDR2 as SYGVNS. This CDR3 is built from 13 residues. Here the CDR3 reads CDSISPLYNEQFF. CDR3 in DNA: TGTGACAGCATCTCACCATTATACAATGAGCAGTTCTTC.

This clonotype was found many times. V usage is TRBV12-3 or TRBV12-4 and J usage is TRBJ1-1; no firm D call. The V end was cut by 6 bases, the J end by 1 base, with 3 bases between. This CDR3 is 11 amino acids long. The DNA of the CDR3 is TGTGCCAGCAGCTCGAACACTGAAGCTTTCTTT. Translated, it gives CASSSNTEAFF.

This clonotype has just one count. Germline is not matched at one junction end, which may reflect a read error. This chain connects TRBV12-3 or TRBV12-4 to TRBJ2-5; D is uncertain. CDR3 size: 14 residues. Here the CDR3 DNA reads TGTGCCAGTAGTTCTAACTCCTTCGGGGAGACCCAGTACTTC. Amino acids: CASSSNSFGETQYF.

A remark on this clonotype: One base away lies a much larger clone, so this may be a sequencing read error. The genes are TRBV4-1 and TRBJ2-6; D might be TRBD1 (6 bases). The CDR3 consists of 17 residues. Germline CDR1 and CDR2: MGHRA and YSYEKL. The CDR3: CASSHTGTSSGANILTF. For the CDR3, the DNA is TGCGCCAGCAGCCACACCGGGACATCATCTGGGGCCAACATCCTGACTTTC.

V gene TRBV7-9 combines with J gene TRBJ2-5; D ambiguous. The germline CDR1 and CDR2 sequences are SEHNR and FQNEAQ (reference sequence). CDR3 length equals 13 residues. V dropped 2 bases and J dropped 4 bases, with 8 bases sitting between them. In DNA form, the CDR3 reads TGTGCCAGCAGCTTAACGTCAATAGAGACCCAGTACTTC. It specifies CASSLTSIETQYF.

This clonotype was recorded only once. V gene TRBV10-3 combines with J gene TRBJ2-2; TRBD1 matches 9 bases. CDR1 and CDR2 (germline): ENHRY, SYGVKD. This CDR3 is built from 16 residues. Unmatched junction bases numbered 2, after V lost 3 bases and J lost 0 bases. The CDR3 DNA sequence: TGTGCCATCAGTGAAGGGACAGGGACGAACACCGGGGAGCTGTTTTTT. Translating it yields CAISEGTGTNTGELFF.

Comment on this clonotype: It may be a read error: a sequence one base away is much more abundant. The chain has TRBV10-2 and TRBJ2-5; TRBD2 might be the D (6 bases). CDR1 and CDR2 (germline): WSHSY, SAAADI. The CDR3 is 14 amino acids. DNA for the CDR3: TGCGCCAGCAAAGTCTCCGGGAGCAGGGAGATCCAGTACTTC. This codes for CASKVSGSREIQYF.

Concerning this clonotype itself: Being one base from a much bigger clone, this may be a read error. This is likely a read error, given that the CDR3 carries no conserved phenylalanine or tryptophan at its end. The chain links TRBV6-2 or TRBV6-3 to TRBJ2-5, with a weak D call TRBD1 (5 bases). Germline CDR1 MNHEY, CDR2 SVGEGT. Trimming pared 5 bases from V and 5 bases from J, leaving 18 bases between. The length of the CDR3 is 15 residues. DNA for the CDR3: TGTGCCAGCAGTCACACCGACAGCGTGGCGGAGACCCAGTACCTC. Translation gives CASSHTDSVAETQYL.

A few counts support this clonotype. V is TRBV6-1 and J is TRBJ1-1; no clear D gene. This CDR3 is 13 amino acids long. The germline gives CDR1 MNHNS, CDR2 SASEGT. Trimming took 3 bases from V and 2 from J, leaving 7 bases between them. The CDR3 protein is CASSDGPNTEAFF. The CDR3 DNA reads TGTGCCAGCAGTGACGGCCCCAACACTGAAGCTTTCTTT.

J is TRBJ1-4 and V is TRBV5-1, with TRBD1 matching over 7 bases. J gave up 5 bases and V 4 bases, and 11 bases lay outside the gene matches. Germline V gene lookup returns CDR1 SGHRS and CDR2 YFSETQ. The CDR3 covers 16 residues. CDR3 residues: CASSRGTGTVNEKLFF. CDR3 in DNA: TGCGCCAGCAGCCGCGGAACCGGGACAGTCAATGAAAAACTGTTTTTT.

The V call is TRBV4-2, the J call TRBJ2-1; 10 bases match TRBD2. Unmatched junction bases numbered 4, after V lost 2 bases and J lost 6 bases. The CDR3 covers 15 residues. Germline values: CDR1 LGHNA, CDR2 YNFKEQ. CDR3 nucleotide sequence: TGTGCCAGCAGCCAACTAGCGGGGGTGGCCAATGAGCAGTTCTTC. Its protein is CASSQLAGVANEQFF.

In the case of this clonotype: One base away lies a much larger clone, so this may be a sequencing read error. The chain combines TRBV12-3 or TRBV12-4 with TRBJ2-5, with no clear D. This CDR3 region has 10 residues. In nucleotides, the CDR3 is TGTACCAGCAGTTCCGGGACCCAGTACTTC. Translating it yields CTSSSGTQYF.

This clonotype came up a few times. In nucleotides, the CDR3 is TGTGCCAGCAGCTTGGGGTCGAGAACCCACGAGCAGTACTTC. Translated: CASSLGSRTHEQYF. V is TRBV5-4 and J is TRBJ2-7; D gene uncertain. Trimming removed 0 bases from V and 5 bases from J, with 12 bases in between. CDR1 SGHNT and CDR2 YYREEE come from the germline V gene (reference sequence). The CDR3 sequence is 14 residues long.